These 25 T cell receptor beta chains share one sample of origin, sequenced in a study of molecular identifiers for immune sequencing clone quantification. Using its own MiXCR run on the PCR reads, TCRdb lists one record per CDR3 protein. This repertoire shows hundreds of thousands of distinct CDR3 sequences, around 25% found once; its top ten account for 0.75% to 0.8%. Sequencing was carried out using naive CD8+ T cells from blood, with Jurkat cell RNA spiked in. Subset indicated: FACS-sorted CD8+CD4-CCR7+CD45RA+ naive T cells. These receptors were taken from a human donor in good health. Some libraries in this study had Jurkat cell RNA spiked in.

This clonotype was picked up many times. The rearrangement uses TRBV28 and TRBJ2-7; D uncertain. Trimming removed 1 base from V and 1 base from J, with 8 bases in between. The CDR3 loop spans 14 amino acids. The germline CDR1 and CDR2 sequences are MDHEN and SYDVKM. CDR3 sequence (DNA): TGTGCCAGCAGTTTATTTGATCCGTCCTACGAGCAGTACTTC. Residues: CASSLFDPSYEQYF.

There are many counts of this clonotype. The chain employs TRBV28 and TRBJ1-5; D remains unclear. CDR1 is MDHEN and CDR2 is SYDVKM in the germline V gene. Trimming removed 8 bases at V and 2 bases at J, with 16 bases between. The CDR3 is 15 residues long. In nucleotides, the CDR3 is TGTGCCAGCGTCAGGTCCAGTCGGGGCAATCAGCCCCAGCATTTT. As protein: CASVRSSRGNQPQHF.

This clonotype was counted ten times or more. V gene TRBV27 combines with J gene TRBJ2-5, with D tentatively TRBD1 or TRBD2 (5 bases each). The CDR3 runs 14 residues. CDR1 and CDR2 (germline): MNHEY, SMNVEV (reference sequence). V lost 7 bases and J 1 base, leaving 13 bases between the germline ends. CDR3 coding DNA: TGTGCCAGCAAGAGACCAGGGAGCCAAGAGACCCAGTACTTC. Residues: CASKRPGSQETQYF.

At least ten counts were recorded for this clonotype. The chain carries TRBV14 and TRBJ1-2, with D tentatively TRBD1 (5 bases). Germline V CDR1 and CDR2: SGHDN, FVKESK. The V end was cut by 1 base, the J end by 4 bases, with 10 bases between. The CDR3 is 14 residues long. Here the CDR3 DNA reads TGTGCCAGCAGCCAAGTTTGGGGGGGCTATGGCTACACCTTC. The encoded protein is CASSQVWGGYGYTF.

The chain couples TRBV7-2 to TRBJ2-3; D ambiguous. The CDR3 covers 15 residues. CDR1 and CDR2 (germline): SGHTA, FQGNSA. Trimming took off 4 bases at V and 0 bases at J, with 11 bases between the two ends. CDR3 sequence: CASSYYKGSTDTQYF. The CDR3 coding sequence is TGTGCCAGCAGCTACTACAAGGGTAGCACAGATACGCAGTATTTT.

About this clonotype: Compared with germline, one end of the junction differs, possibly owing to a read error. The chain uses TRBV6-1 and TRBJ1-1, with D unresolved. This CDR3 has 13 amino acids. Germline V gene lookup returns CDR1 MNHNS and CDR2 SASEGT. CDR3 nucleotides: TGTGCCAGCGGGGTCACAAGGATCACTGAAGCTCTCTTT. Translation gives CASGVTRITEALF.

This clonotype was detected a few times. A junction boundary mismatches the germline segment, possibly from a read error. The chain recombines TRBV6-1 with TRBJ2-5, with 7 positions matching TRBD1. Per the germline V gene, CDR1 is MNHNS and CDR2 is SASEGT. The CDR3 is 17 amino acids. Written as DNA, the CDR3 is TGTGCCAGCAGTGGACAGGGAGAGAGGGCGCCCCGAGAGAGCCAGTACTTC. This gives the protein CASSGQGERAPRESQYF.

J is TRBJ1-4 and V is TRBV12-3 or TRBV12-4; D perhaps matches TRBD1 (6 bases). Trimming removed 11 bases at V and 7 bases at J, with 20 bases between. The CDR3 is made up of 14 amino acids. The CDR3 DNA reads TGTGCCCGCGGCGTGACAGGTCGGGGTGAAAAACTGTTTTTT. Translation: CARGVTGRGEKLFF.

This clonotype was observed at least ten times. V is TRBV9 and J is TRBJ2-3; no reliable D call. The germline gives CDR1 SGDLS, CDR2 YYNGEE. Trimming stripped 4 bases from V and 4 bases from J, with 10 bases between. This CDR3 contains 13 residues. CDR3 in amino acids: CASSPLSPDTQYF. For the CDR3, the DNA is TGTGCCAGCAGCCCCCTGAGTCCAGATACGCAGTATTTT.

Remarks on this clonotype: A read error may be the cause here, since a much bigger clone is one base away. The chain recombines TRBV6-5 with TRBJ2-7; D possibly matches TRBD1 or TRBD2 (5 bases each). This CDR3 spans 13 amino acids. V was clipped by 8 bases and J by 12 bases, with 23 bases between them. Germline V gene data show CDR1 as MNHEY and CDR2 as SVGAGI. CDR3 bases: TGTGCCAGCGGCCCCGGGACGGGGAGTTTGTGGTACTTC. It is translated as CASGPGTGSLWYF.

This chain joins TRBV4-3 and TRBJ2-3, with D possibly TRBD2 on 5 matching bases. Trimming took off 0 bases at V and 1 base at J, with 8 bases between the two ends. Per germline, CDR1 LGHNA and CDR2 YSLEER. This CDR3 comprises 15 residues. The CDR3 sequence is CASSQDISGTDTQYF. CDR3 in DNA: TGCGCCAGCAGCCAAGACATTAGCGGCACAGATACGCAGTATTTT.

This clonotype was seen repeatedly, ten times or more. The chain links TRBV11-2 to TRBJ1-1; D not resolved. Germline CDR1 and CDR2: SGHAT and FQNNGV. The ends were cut back, 5 bases at V and 1 base at J, with 14 bases in the middle. The CDR3 consists of 15 residues. CDR3 in amino acids: CASSPDPAANTEAFF. In nucleotides, the CDR3 is TGTGCCAGCAGCCCCGATCCTGCCGCGAACACTGAAGCTTTCTTT. Using reference TRBV11-2 and TRBJ1-1 for the parts outside the CDR3, the full variable domain is EAGVAQSPRYKIIEKRQSVAFWCNPISGHATLYWYQQILGQGPKLLIQFQNNGVVDDSQLPKDRFSAERLKGVDSTLKIQPAKLEDSAVYLCASSPDPAANTEAFFGQGTRLTVV.

The rearrangement uses TRBV7-9 and TRBJ2-7, with TRBD1 matching over 10 bases. Germline V gene data show CDR1 as SEHNR and CDR2 as FQNEAQ (reference sequence). CDR3 length: 16 amino acids. J lost 3 bases, V lost 5 bases, and 10 bases had no gene match. CDR3 sequence: CASSGIGQGEVYEQYF. The CDR3 bases are TGTGCCAGCAGCGGAATTGGACAGGGGGAAGTCTACGAGCAGTACTTC.

This clonotype came up many times. The V call is TRBV29-1, the J call TRBJ1-2; 7 bases line up with TRBD1. Trimming at V came to 4 bases and at J to 3 bases, leaving 17 bases not matched to a gene. This CDR3 contains 17 residues. The V gene's germline CDR1 is SQVTM and CDR2 ANQGSEA. The CDR3 sequence is CSVVSWDQAGGHYGYTF. The CDR3, as DNA: TGCAGCGTTGTGAGCTGGGACCAGGCAGGGGGACACTATGGCTACACCTTC.

This clonotype was counted between two and nine times. This chain uses TRBV19 with TRBJ2-3, with D unclear. The CDR3 covers 15 residues. V lost 3 bases and J 3 bases, leaving 13 bases between the germline ends. Germline CDR1 LNHDA, CDR2 SQIVND (reference sequence). The CDR3 region is CASSMRSSETDTQYF. CDR3 in DNA: TGTGCCAGTAGTATGCGCAGTTCCGAAACAGATACGCAGTATTTT. Based on the CDR3 plus reference TRBV19 and TRBJ2-3, the full variable domain is DGGITQSPKYLFRKEGQNVTLSCEQNLNHDAMYWYRQDPGQGLRLIYYSQIVNDFQKGDIAEGYSVSREKKESFPLTVTSAQKNPTAFYLCASSMRSSETDTQYFGPGTRLTVL.

CDR3 sequence reads: CASTQGLAATDTQYF. The CDR3 DNA sequence: TGTGCCAGTACGCAGGGACTAGCGGCCACAGATACGCAGTATTTT. The chain carries TRBV19 and TRBJ2-3; 11 bases align to TRBD2. This CDR3 is 15 amino acids long. Germline lookup yields CDR1 LNHDA and CDR2 SQIVND (reference sequence). Trimming cost V 7 bases and J 2 bases; bases outside gene matches: 5. The variable domain in full, completed from reference TRBV19 and TRBJ2-3, reads DGGITQSPKYLFRKEGQNVTLSCEQNLNHDAMYWYRQDPGQGLRLIYYSQIVNDFQKGDIAEGYSVSREKKESFPLTVTSAQKNPTAFYLCASTQGLAATDTQYFGPGTRLTVL.

This clonotype showed up just a few times. The rearrangement joins TRBV7-9 to TRBJ2-7, with D perhaps TRBD1 or TRBD2 (6 bases each). Germline CDR1 and CDR2: SEHNR and FQNEAQ (reference sequence). Trimming left V 4 bases short and J 2 bases short, with 15 bases between. The CDR3 covers 15 residues. DNA of the CDR3: TGTGCCAGCAGCTCACCCCCGGGGGCGCCCTACGAGCAGTACTTC. This sequence encodes CASSSPPGAPYEQYF.

This clonotype was counted at least ten times. The chain is built from TRBV7-9 and TRBJ2-5; TRBD1 aligns across 11 bases. The CDR3 has 14 residues. The germline V gene has CDR1 SEHNR and CDR2 FQNEAQ (reference sequence). The V gene end was trimmed by 4 bases and the J gene end by 4 bases; junction bases not matched to a gene: 2. The CDR3 loop reads CASSSGQGVETQYF. The CDR3 region has the DNA TGTGCCAGCAGCTCGGGACAGGGGGTAGAGACCCAGTACTTC.

In this sample, this clonotype turned up a few times. This chain joins TRBV14 and TRBJ1-2; a weak D match, TRBD1 (5 bases). The CDR3 runs to 15 residues. CDR1 SGHDN and CDR2 FVKESK come from the germline V gene. The V and J ends lost 0 bases and 3 bases respectively, with 11 bases between them. The CDR3 sequence: CASSQDPGPDYGYTF. CDR3 nucleotide sequence: TGTGCCAGCAGCCAAGATCCGGGGCCGGACTATGGCTACACCTTC.

V and J are TRBV9 and TRBJ2-7; TRBD1 matches 7 bases. This CDR3 is 14 amino acids long. Germline CDR1 and CDR2: SGDLS and YYNGEE. Trimming cost V 3 bases and J 0 bases; bases outside gene matches: 3. For the CDR3, the DNA is TGTGCCAGCAGCGGAGGGGGCTCCTCCTACGAGCAGTACTTC. This translates into CASSGGGSSYEQYF.

CDR3 residues: CSADSGADKNIQYF. Written as DNA, the CDR3 is TGCAGCGCTGACAGCGGGGCGGACAAAAACATTCAGTACTTC. This chain uses TRBV29-1 with TRBJ2-4; 7 bases map to TRBD2. Trimming at V came to 7 bases and at J to 3 bases, leaving 9 bases not matched to a gene. The CDR3 runs 14 residues. Germline CDR1 reads SQVTM; CDR2 reads ANQGSEA.

CDR3 DNA sequence: TGTGCCAGCAGCTTGGGTACAGGGGAGACAGATACGCAGTATTTT. This translates into CASSLGTGETDTQYF. The genes are TRBV7-9 and TRBJ2-3; 7 bases are shared with TRBD1. Looked up from germline, CDR1 is SEHNR and CDR2 is FQNEAQ (reference sequence). CDR3 length: 15 amino acids. Unmatched junction bases numbered 6, after V lost 3 bases and J lost 3 bases. Supplemented by reference TRBV7-9 and TRBJ2-3, the full variable domain reads DTGVSQNPRHKITKRGQNVTFRCDPISEHNRLYWYRQTLGQGPEFLTYFQNEAQLEKSRLLSDRFSAERPKGSFSTLEIQRTEQGDSAMYLCASSLGTGETDTQYFGPGTRLTVL.

Comments on this clonotype: The junction departs from the called germline gene at one end, perhaps through a read error. The chain carries TRBV9 and TRBJ2-2, with 10 bases identical to TRBD2. This CDR3 spans 15 amino acids. Germline CDR1 and CDR2: SGDLS and YYNGEE. This CDR3 reads CASSASGGATRELFF. In DNA, the CDR3 is TGTGCCAGCAGCGCTAGCGGGGGTGCCACCAGGGAGCTGTTTTTT.

In the case of this clonotype: A much larger clone sits a single nucleotide away, making a read error possible. CDR3: CASRPGQDSNQPQNF. CDR3 sequence (DNA): TGTGCCAGCAGACCCGGACAAGATAGCAATCAGCCCCAGAATTTT. This sequence joins TRBV27 and TRBJ1-5; perhaps TRBD1 as D (5 bases). This CDR3 contains 15 residues. Germline V lookup: CDR1 MNHEY, CDR2 SMNVEV (reference sequence).

About this clonotype: A much larger clonotype is one base distant, so this may be a read error. V is TRBV6-5 and J is TRBJ1-1; D is unresolved. Germline lookup yields CDR1 MNHEY and CDR2 SVGAGI. The length of the CDR3 is 13 residues. The CDR3 bases are TGTGCCAGCAGCTACGTTGGAGGCACTGAAGCTTCCTTT. It yields the protein CASSYVGGTEASF.